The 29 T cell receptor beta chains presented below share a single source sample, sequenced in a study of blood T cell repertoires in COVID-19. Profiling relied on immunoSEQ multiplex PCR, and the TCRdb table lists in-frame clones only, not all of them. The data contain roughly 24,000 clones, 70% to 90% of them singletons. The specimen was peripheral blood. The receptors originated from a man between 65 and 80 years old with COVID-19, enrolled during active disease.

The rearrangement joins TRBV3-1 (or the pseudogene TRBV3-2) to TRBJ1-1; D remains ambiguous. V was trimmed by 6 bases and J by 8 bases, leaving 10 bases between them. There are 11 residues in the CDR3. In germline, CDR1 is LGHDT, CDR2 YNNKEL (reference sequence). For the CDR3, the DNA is TGTGCCAGCAGAGGCGGTGCGGAAGCTTTCTTT. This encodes CASRGGAEAFF.

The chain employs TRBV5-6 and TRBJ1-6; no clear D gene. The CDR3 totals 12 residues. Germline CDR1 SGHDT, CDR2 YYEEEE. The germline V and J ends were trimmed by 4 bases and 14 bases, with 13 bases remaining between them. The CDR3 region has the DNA TGTGCCAGCAGCCGAGGGTTTTTGGCCCTCCACTTT. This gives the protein CASSRGFLALHF.

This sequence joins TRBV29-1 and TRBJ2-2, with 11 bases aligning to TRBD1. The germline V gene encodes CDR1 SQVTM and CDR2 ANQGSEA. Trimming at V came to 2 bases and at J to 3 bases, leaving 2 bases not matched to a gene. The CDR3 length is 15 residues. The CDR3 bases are TGCAGCGTTGAATCGGACAGGGGGCACACCGGGGAGCTGTTTTTT. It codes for CSVESDRGHTGELFF.

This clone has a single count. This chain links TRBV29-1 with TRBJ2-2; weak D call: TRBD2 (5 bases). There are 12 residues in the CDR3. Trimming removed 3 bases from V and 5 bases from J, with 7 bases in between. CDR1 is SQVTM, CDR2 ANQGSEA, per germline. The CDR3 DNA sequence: TGCAGCGTTGATGGCGGGACCGGGGAGCTGTTTTTT. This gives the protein CSVDGGTGELFF.

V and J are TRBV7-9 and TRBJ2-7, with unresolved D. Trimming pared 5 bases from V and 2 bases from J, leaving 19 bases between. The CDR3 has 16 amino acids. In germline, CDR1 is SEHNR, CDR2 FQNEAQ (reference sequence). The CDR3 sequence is CASSPIDSGLTYEQYF. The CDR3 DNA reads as TGTGCCAGCAGCCCAATCGACTCCGGCCTTACCTACGAGCAGTACTTC.

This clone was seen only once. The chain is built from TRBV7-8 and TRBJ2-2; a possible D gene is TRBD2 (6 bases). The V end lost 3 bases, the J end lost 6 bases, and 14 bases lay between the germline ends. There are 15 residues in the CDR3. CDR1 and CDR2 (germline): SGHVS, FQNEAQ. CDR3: CASSLLGRTAGELFF. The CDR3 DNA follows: TGTGCCAGCAGCTTGCTAGGGAGGACCGCCGGGGAGCTGTTTTTT.

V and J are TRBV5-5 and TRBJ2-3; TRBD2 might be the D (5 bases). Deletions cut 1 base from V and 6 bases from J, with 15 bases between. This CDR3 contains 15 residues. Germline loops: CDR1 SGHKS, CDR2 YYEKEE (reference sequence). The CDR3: CASSLSPGSVDTQYF. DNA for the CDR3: TGTGCCAGCAGCTTGTCACCGGGGAGTGTGGATACGCAGTATTTT.

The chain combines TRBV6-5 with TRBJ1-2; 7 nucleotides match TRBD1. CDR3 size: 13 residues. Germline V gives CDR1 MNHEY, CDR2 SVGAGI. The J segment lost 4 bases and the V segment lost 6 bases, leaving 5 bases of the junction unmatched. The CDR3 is CASRETGFYGYTF. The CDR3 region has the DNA TGTGCCAGCAGAGAGACAGGGTTCTATGGCTACACCTTC.

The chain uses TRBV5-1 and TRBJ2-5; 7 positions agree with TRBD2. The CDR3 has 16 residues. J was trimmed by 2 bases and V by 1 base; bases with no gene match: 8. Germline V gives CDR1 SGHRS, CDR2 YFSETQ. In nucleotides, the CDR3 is TGCGCCAGCAGCTTGTGGCTAGCGGACCTTCAAGAGACCCAGTACTTC. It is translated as CASSLWLADLQETQYF.

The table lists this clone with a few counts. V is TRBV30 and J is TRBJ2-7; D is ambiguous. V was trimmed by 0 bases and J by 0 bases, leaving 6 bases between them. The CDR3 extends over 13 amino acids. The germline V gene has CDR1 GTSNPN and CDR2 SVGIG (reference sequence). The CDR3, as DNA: TGTGCCTGGAGTGTATACAACTCCTACGAGCAGTACTTC. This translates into CAWSVYNSYEQYF.

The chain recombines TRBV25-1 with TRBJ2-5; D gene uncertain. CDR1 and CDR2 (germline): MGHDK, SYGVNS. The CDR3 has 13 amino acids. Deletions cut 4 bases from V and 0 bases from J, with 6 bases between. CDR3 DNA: TGTGCCAGCAGTGGTCAGTACCAAGAGACCCAGTACTTC. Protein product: CASSGQYQETQYF.

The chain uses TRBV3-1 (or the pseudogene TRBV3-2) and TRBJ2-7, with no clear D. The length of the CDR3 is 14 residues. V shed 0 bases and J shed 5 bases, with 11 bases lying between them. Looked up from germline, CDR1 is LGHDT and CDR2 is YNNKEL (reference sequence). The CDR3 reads CASSQDPGSDEQYF. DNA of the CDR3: TGTGCCAGCAGCCAAGATCCGGGTTCCGACGAGCAGTACTTC.

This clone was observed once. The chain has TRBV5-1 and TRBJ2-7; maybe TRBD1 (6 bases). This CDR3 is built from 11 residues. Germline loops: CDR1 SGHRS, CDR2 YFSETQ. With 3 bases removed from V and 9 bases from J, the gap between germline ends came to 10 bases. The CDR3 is CASSSTGPQYF. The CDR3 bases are TGCGCCAGCAGCTCAACAGGGCCGCAGTACTTC.

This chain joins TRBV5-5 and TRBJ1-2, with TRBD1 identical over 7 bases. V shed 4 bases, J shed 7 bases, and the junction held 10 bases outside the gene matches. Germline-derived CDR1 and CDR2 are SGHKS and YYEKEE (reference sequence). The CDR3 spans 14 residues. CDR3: CASSHRGGTVGYTF. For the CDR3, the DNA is TGTGCCAGCAGCCATAGGGGCGGGACAGTTGGCTACACCTTC. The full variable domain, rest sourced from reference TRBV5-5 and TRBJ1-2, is DAGVTQSPTHLIKTRGQQVTLRCSPISGHKSVSWYQQVLGQGPQFIFQYYEKEERGRGNFPDRFSARQFPNYSSELNVNALLLGDSALYLCASSHRGGTVGYTFGSGTRLTVV.

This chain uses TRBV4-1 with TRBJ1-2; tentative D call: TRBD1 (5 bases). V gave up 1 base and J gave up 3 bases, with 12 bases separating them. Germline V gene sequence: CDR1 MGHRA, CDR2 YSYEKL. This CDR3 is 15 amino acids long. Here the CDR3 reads CASSQGTRGDYGYTF. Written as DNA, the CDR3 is TGCGCCAGCAGCCAAGGGACCCGGGGGGACTATGGCTACACCTTC.

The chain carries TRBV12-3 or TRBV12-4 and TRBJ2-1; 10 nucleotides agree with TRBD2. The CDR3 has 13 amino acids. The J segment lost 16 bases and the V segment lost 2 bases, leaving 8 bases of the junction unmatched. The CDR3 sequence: CASSLSRGLALFF. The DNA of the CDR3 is TGTGCCAGCAGTTTAAGCCGGGGACTAGCGCTTTTCTTC.

CDR3 region: CASSLVGVAGGETQYF. CDR3 bases: TGTGCCAGCAGCTTAGTGGGGGTAGCGGGAGGAGAGACCCAGTACTTC. The chain employs TRBV7-8 and TRBJ2-5, with 10 positions matching TRBD2. The CDR3 totals 16 residues. The germline gives CDR1 SGHVS, CDR2 FQNEAQ. The junction had 6 bases not matched to a gene; V was cut back by 1 base and J by 4 bases.

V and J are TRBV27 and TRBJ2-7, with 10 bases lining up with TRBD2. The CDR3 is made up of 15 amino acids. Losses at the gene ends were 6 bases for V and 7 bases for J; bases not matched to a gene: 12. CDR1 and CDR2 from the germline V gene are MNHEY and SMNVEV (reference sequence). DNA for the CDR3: TGTGCCAGCAGAAAAATACTAGCGGGAAGTTGGGAGCAGTACTTC. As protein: CASRKILAGSWEQYF.

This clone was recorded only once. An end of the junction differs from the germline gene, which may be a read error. CDR3 sequence: CASSLGGGAYTYNEQFF. In nucleotides, the CDR3 is TGTGCCAGCAGTTTAGGCGGGGGGGCCTATACGTACAATGAGCAGTTCTTC. The chain joins TRBV7-2 to TRBJ2-1, with 9 bases lining up with TRBD2. This CDR3 is built from 17 residues. CDR1 SGHTA and CDR2 FQGNSA come from the germline V gene.

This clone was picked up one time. In DNA, the CDR3 is TGTGCCAGCAGTCTCCTAGGACAGGGGAATTCACCCCTCCACTTT. This sequence encodes CASSLLGQGNSPLHF. The chain links TRBV7-8 to TRBJ1-6; TRBD1 aligns across 9 bases. V lost 6 bases to trimming and J lost 7 bases; unmatched junction nucleotides: 7. The CDR3 totals 15 residues. Germline CDR1 reads SGHVS; CDR2 reads FQNEAQ.

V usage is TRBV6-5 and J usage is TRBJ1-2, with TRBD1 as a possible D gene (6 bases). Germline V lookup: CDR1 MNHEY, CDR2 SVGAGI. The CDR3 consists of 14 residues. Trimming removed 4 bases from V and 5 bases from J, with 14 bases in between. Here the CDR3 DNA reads TGTGCCAGCAGTTTCTCGACAGGCCCGTATGGCTACACCTTC. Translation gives CASSFSTGPYGYTF.

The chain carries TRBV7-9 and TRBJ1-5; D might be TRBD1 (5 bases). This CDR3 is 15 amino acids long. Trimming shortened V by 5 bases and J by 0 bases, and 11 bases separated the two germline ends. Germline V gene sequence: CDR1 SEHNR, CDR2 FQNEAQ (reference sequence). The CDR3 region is CASSRGGNSNQPQHF. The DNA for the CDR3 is TGTGCCAGCAGCCGCGGGGGAAATAGCAATCAGCCCCAGCATTTT.

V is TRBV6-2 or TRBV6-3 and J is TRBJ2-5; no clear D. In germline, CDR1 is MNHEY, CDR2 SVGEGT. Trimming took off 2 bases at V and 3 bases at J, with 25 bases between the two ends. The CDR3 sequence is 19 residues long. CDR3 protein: CASSYNPFKFRPAEETQYF. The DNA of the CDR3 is TGTGCCAGCAGTTACAACCCCTTTAAGTTCCGGCCGGCGGAAGAGACCCAGTACTTC.

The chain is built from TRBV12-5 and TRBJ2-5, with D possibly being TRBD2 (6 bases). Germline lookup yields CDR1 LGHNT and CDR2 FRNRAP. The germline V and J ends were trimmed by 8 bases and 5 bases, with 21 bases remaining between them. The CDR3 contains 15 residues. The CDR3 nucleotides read TGTGCTAGTTCTAGTTGGAGGGGTGGTTATGAGACCCAGTACTTC. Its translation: CASSSWRGGYETQYF.

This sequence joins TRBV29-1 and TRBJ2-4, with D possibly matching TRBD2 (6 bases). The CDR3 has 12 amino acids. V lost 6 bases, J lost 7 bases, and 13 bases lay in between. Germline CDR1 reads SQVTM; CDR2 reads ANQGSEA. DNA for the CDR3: TGCAGCGTCAAACCGGGGGTCAACATTCAGTACTTC. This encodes CSVKPGVNIQYF.

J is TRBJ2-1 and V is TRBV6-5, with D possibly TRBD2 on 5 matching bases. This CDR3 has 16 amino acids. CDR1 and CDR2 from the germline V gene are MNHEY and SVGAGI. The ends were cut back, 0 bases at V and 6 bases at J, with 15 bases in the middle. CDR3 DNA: TGTGCCAGCAGTTACTCCCCTCGGACTCTTGGCAATGAGCAGTTCTTC. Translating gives CASSYSPRTLGNEQFF.

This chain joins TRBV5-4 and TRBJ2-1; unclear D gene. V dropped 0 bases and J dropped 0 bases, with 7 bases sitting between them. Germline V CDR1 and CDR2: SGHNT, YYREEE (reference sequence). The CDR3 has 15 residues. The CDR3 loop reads CASSLVGASYNEQFF. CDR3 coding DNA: TGTGCCAGCAGCTTGGTCGGAGCCTCCTACAATGAGCAGTTCTTC. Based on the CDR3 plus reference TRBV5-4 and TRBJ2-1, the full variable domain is ETGVTQSPTHLIKTRGQQVTLRCSSQSGHNTVSWYQQALGQGPQFIFQYYREEENGRGNFPPRFSGLQFPNYSSELNVNALELDDSALYLCASSLVGASYNEQFFGPGTRLTVL.

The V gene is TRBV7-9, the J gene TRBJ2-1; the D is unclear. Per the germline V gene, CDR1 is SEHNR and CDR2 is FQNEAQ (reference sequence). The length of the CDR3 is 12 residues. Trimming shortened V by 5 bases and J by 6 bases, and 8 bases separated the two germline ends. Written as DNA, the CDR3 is TGTGCCAGCAGCCCAACGGTCAATGAGCAGTTCTTC. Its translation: CASSPTVNEQFF.

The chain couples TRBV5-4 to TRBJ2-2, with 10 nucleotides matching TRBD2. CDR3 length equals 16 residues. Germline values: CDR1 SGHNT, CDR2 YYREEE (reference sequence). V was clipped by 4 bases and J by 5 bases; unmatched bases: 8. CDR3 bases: TGTGCCAGCAGCGCTAGCGGGAGTGGTAGAACCGGGGAGCTGTTTTTT. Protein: CASSASGSGRTGELFF. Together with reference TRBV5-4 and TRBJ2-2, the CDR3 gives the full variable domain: ETGVTQSPTHLIKTRGQQVTLRCSSQSGHNTVSWYQQALGQGPQFIFQYYREEENGRGNFPPRFSGLQFPNYSSELNVNALELDDSALYLCASSASGSGRTGELFFGEGSRLTVL.